The next 11 T cell receptor beta chains were all read from a single sample in a study of blood T cell repertoires in COVID-19 (dated by TCRdb to the early 2020s). Library preparation employed the immunoSEQ multiplex PCR assay. TCRdb took this table from immuneACCESS and kept in-frame rearrangements with V and J called. Such tables lack part of the clones; where checked against another copy, unresolved V genes explain under half of the gap, and the rest is unexplained. In all, the sample holds fewer than 350,000 clones, and almost 90% of those were seen once. Roughly 1.5% of the sample belongs to the ten largest clones. Sequences were obtained from PBMCs or T cells enriched from blood (not recorded which). The receptors here all came from a woman aged 18-29 years with acute COVID-19.

This chain links TRBV7-2 with TRBJ1-4, with 8 positions matching TRBD1. CDR1 and CDR2 from the germline V gene are SGHTA and FQGNSA. The CDR3 totals 15 residues. The trim removed 3 bases at V and 3 bases at J, leaving 3 bases unmatched. CDR3 coding DNA: TGTGCCAGCAGCTTTACAGGGGGACCTAATGAAAAACTGTTTTTT. Its translation: CASSFTGGPNEKLFF.

The V call is TRBV4-1, the J call TRBJ2-1, with D maybe TRBD2 (5 bases). The germline CDR1 and CDR2 sequences are MGHRA and YSYEKL. V lost 0 bases and J lost 12, with 15 bases in between. The CDR3 has 14 residues. CDR3: CASSQDVLDRMQFF. The CDR3 nucleotides are TGCGCCAGCAGCCAAGATGTACTAGACCGAATGCAGTTCTTC.

This chain links TRBV19 with TRBJ2-1; D is unresolved. The CDR3 is 15 amino acids. Per the germline V gene, CDR1 is LNHDA and CDR2 is SQIVND (reference sequence). The V end lost 1 base, the J end lost 2 bases, and 9 bases lay between the germline ends. CDR3 bases: TGTGCCAGTAGTATAGTCCTAGGCCCCTACAATGAGCAGTTCTTC. Translated, it gives CASSIVLGPYNEQFF.

The chain recombines TRBV7-2 with TRBJ2-3, with a weak D call TRBD1 (6 bases). Germline V gene data show CDR1 as SGHTA and CDR2 as FQGNSA. The V gene lost 1 base and the J gene lost 2 bases, with 7 bases spanning the gap. CDR3 length equals 14 residues. The CDR3 bases are TGTGCCAGCAGCTTAGGGGGGCCCACAGATACGCAGTATTTT. Translation: CASSLGGPTDTQYF.

This clone was recorded once. This CDR3 is also generated by other DNA sequences in the sample. This sequence joins TRBV4-1 and TRBJ2-7; 7 nucleotides line up with TRBD2. Trimming cost V 1 base and J 0 bases; bases outside gene matches: 0. Germline V gene data show CDR1 as MGHRA and CDR2 as YSYEKL. There are 14 residues in the CDR3. Here the CDR3 reads CASSQGGSSYEQYF. CDR3 nucleotides: TGCGCCAGCAGCCAAGGCGGGAGCTCCTACGAGCAGTACTTC.

This clone was picked up one time. The chain joins TRBV19 to TRBJ1-2; TRBD1 is a possible D gene (5 bases). This CDR3 is 14 amino acids long. Germline-derived CDR1 and CDR2 are LNHDA and SQIVND (reference sequence). Deletions cut 1 base from V and 7 bases from J, with 13 bases between. The CDR3 DNA reads as TGTGCCAGTAGTATAGGGCAGGGCGTCGGTGGCTACACCTTC. It is translated as CASSIGQGVGGYTF.

The V and J genes are TRBV5-1 and TRBJ2-5, with a possible D match to TRBD1 (5 bases). This CDR3 has 13 amino acids. CDR1 is SGHRS and CDR2 is YFSETQ in the germline V gene. Trimming left V 0 bases short and J 5 bases short, with 8 bases between. The CDR3 coding sequence is TGCGCCAGCAGCTTGGGACAGCTTGAGACCCAGTACTTC. Protein sequence: CASSLGQLETQYF.

The chain combines TRBV19 with TRBJ2-1; 14 bases align to TRBD2. CDR1 is LNHDA and CDR2 is SQIVND in the germline V gene (reference sequence). CDR3 length: 18 amino acids. The V gene end was trimmed by 1 base and the J gene end by 0 bases; junction bases not matched to a gene: 2. CDR3 DNA sequence: TGTGCCAGTAGTATAGTTGGGACTAGCGGGAGCTCCTACAATGAGCAGTTCTTC. Protein: CASSIVGTSGSSYNEQFF. Using reference TRBV19 and TRBJ2-1 for the parts outside the CDR3, the full variable domain is DGGITQSPKYLFRKEGQNVTLSCEQNLNHDAMYWYRQDPGQGLRLIYYSQIVNDFQKGDIAEGYSVSREKKESFPLTVTSAQKNPTAFYLCASSIVGTSGSSYNEQFFGPGTRLTVL.

CDR3 residues: CASSLTDSNQPQHF. The CDR3 DNA follows: TGTGCCAGCAGCCTCACAGATAGCAATCAGCCCCAGCATTTT. The gene calls are TRBV7-8 and TRBJ1-5; D is unclear. This CDR3 is built from 14 residues. The germline CDR1 and CDR2 sequences are SGHVS and FQNEAQ. V gave up 5 bases and J gave up 0 bases, with 8 bases separating them.

As regards this clone: This sample includes further DNA sequences coding for the same CDR3. The rearrangement uses TRBV5-1 and TRBJ2-3, with 7 nucleotides matching TRBD1. Germline-derived CDR1 and CDR2 are SGHRS and YFSETQ. V shed 2 bases and J 1 base; nucleotides not matched to a gene: 1. This CDR3 contains 14 residues. The CDR3: CASSFGQGTDTQYF. The CDR3 DNA is TGCGCCAGCAGCTTCGGACAGGGCACAGATACGCAGTATTTT.

The chain joins TRBV20-1 to TRBJ2-7; no clear D. In germline, CDR1 is DFQATT, CDR2 SNEGSKA (reference sequence). Trimming pared 7 bases from V and 2 bases from J, leaving 9 bases between. This CDR3 comprises 11 residues. Here the CDR3 DNA reads TGCAGTGGTGGTTCTACCTACGAGCAGTACTTC. Translating it yields CSGGSTYEQYF.